The clone carrying this T cell receptor (beta chain) was counted between two and nine times. Its antigen remains unidentified. This sample was taken from a study of identical twins. CDR3 size: 16 residues. The germline V and J ends were trimmed by 6 bases and 0 bases, with 15 bases remaining between them. General observations from the study: Excess low generation probability was seen in twin-shared out-of-frame alpha sequences.

Using its own MiXCR run on the 5' RACE reads, TCRdb lists one record per CDR3 protein. The sample has around 960,000 distinct CDR3 sequences; 12% are singletons. These sequences were also reported in another study, on yellow fever vaccine responses in identical twins.

The chain combines TRBV12-3 or TRBV12-4 with TRBJ1-5, with D possibly being TRBD1 (6 bases). The source material was PBMCs. The receptor's source is a woman aged 18-29 years in good health. CDR3 loop: CASSPNTGNSNQPQHF. The CDR3 nucleotides are TGTGCCAGCAGCCCAAATACAGGGAATAGCAATCAGCCCCAGCATTTT.